The 23 T cell receptor beta chains listed next were all sequenced from one sample in a study of blood T cell repertoires in COVID-19. The data were produced by immunoSEQ multiplex PCR, yet TCRdb's version contains in-frame clones alone and is incomplete. The sample shows 150,000 to 200,000 clones, around 90% of them seen only once. Sequences were obtained from peripheral blood. These receptor sequences come from a human donor in a cohort sampled during active COVID-19.

The rearrangement uses TRBV4-1 and TRBJ1-3, with D possibly TRBD1 on 5 matching bases. The V and J ends lost 1 base and 2 bases respectively, with 12 bases between them. CDR1 is MGHRA and CDR2 is YSYEKL in the germline V gene. CDR3 length: 16 residues. This CDR3 is CASSQVSGLTGNTIYF. The CDR3 DNA reads TGCGCCAGCAGCCAAGTATCAGGGTTAACTGGAAACACCATATATTTT.

The chain employs TRBV9 and TRBJ1-2; maybe TRBD1 (6 bases). V gave up 0 bases and J gave up 3 bases, with 12 bases separating them. Per germline, CDR1 SGDLS and CDR2 YYNGEE. The CDR3 spans 15 residues. The CDR3 spells CASSVAAGDYYGYTF. In DNA form, the CDR3 reads TGTGCCAGCAGCGTAGCGGCAGGGGATTACTATGGCTACACCTTC.

The chain combines TRBV29-1 with TRBJ2-5, with TRBD1 matching over 7 bases. Germline lookup yields CDR1 SQVTM and CDR2 ANQGSEA. V shed 7 bases, J shed 1 base, and the junction held 3 bases outside the gene matches. This CDR3 region has 12 residues. CDR3 residues: CSAGTAQETQYF. As DNA, the CDR3 is TGCAGCGCGGGGACAGCCCAAGAGACCCAGTACTTC.

The chain uses TRBV7-2 and TRBJ2-2; D unresolved. Germline values: CDR1 SGHTA, CDR2 FQGNSA. Trimming cost V 1 base and J 6 bases, with 6 bases left between them. The CDR3 spans 13 residues. In DNA, the CDR3 is TGTGCCAGCAGCTTAGGGCCCTCCGGGGAGCTGTTTTTT. Its translation: CASSLGPSGELFF.

This chain uses TRBV7-2 with TRBJ1-2; the match to TRBD1 covers 8 bases. V was clipped by 1 base and J by 4 bases; unmatched bases: 11. Germline V lookup: CDR1 SGHTA, CDR2 FQGNSA. The CDR3 spans 17 residues. The CDR3 loop reads CASSLDLSPTGAYGYTF. CDR3 coding DNA: TGTGCCAGCAGCTTAGATTTGAGCCCGACAGGGGCCTATGGCTACACCTTC.

The chain has TRBV4-2 and TRBJ2-7; D is undetermined. Germline CDR1 reads LGHNA; CDR2 reads YNFKEQ. Trimming removed 1 base at V and 3 bases at J, with 10 bases between. The CDR3 totals 14 residues. The CDR3 sequence: CASSQAGDGYEQYF. The CDR3 DNA sequence: TGTGCCAGCAGCCAAGCGGGTGACGGCTACGAGCAGTACTTC.

The V and J genes are TRBV6-2 or TRBV6-3 and TRBJ1-2; tentative D call: TRBD1 (5 bases). The CDR3 contains 13 residues. V was pared by 5 bases and J by 4 bases, with 11 bases between. Germline loops: CDR1 MNHEY, CDR2 SVGEGT. CDR3 loop: CASSPDSFYGYTF. DNA for the CDR3: TGTGCCAGCAGTCCCGACAGTTTCTATGGCTACACCTTC.

This chain links TRBV6-2 or TRBV6-3 with TRBJ1-1; no clear D gene. Germline-derived CDR1 and CDR2 are MNHEY and SVGEGT. This CDR3 spans 11 amino acids. V lost 7 bases to trimming and J lost 5 bases, with 8 bases between them. The CDR3 loop reads CASTPRTEAFF. The CDR3 region has the DNA TGTGCCAGCACCCCCCGGACTGAAGCTTTCTTT.

This clone was counted a single time. V gene TRBV19 combines with J gene TRBJ1-2; 7 positions match TRBD1. V lost 5 bases to trimming and J lost 4 bases; unmatched junction nucleotides: 4. This CDR3 spans 13 amino acids. CDR1 and CDR2 (germline): LNHDA, SQIVND (reference sequence). The chain's CDR3 is CASSQGEAYGYTF. CDR3 sequence (DNA): TGTGCCAGTAGTCAGGGGGAAGCCTATGGCTACACCTTC.

The chain recombines TRBV7-2 with TRBJ1-5, with D perhaps matching TRBD1 (6 bases). Germline-derived CDR1 and CDR2 are SGHTA and FQGNSA. Trimming removed 2 bases at V and 4 bases at J, with 21 bases between. The length of the CDR3 is 18 residues. The CDR3 DNA sequence: TGTGCCAGCAGCTTACGTCCCCCGGGGGGCTTAAGTAATCAGCCCCAGCATTTT. This gives the protein CASSLRPPGGLSNQPQHF.

This clone was seen just once. The sample holds other DNA sequences that translate to the same CDR3. This chain joins TRBV15 and TRBJ1-1; D uncertain. The germline V gene encodes CDR1 LNHNV and CDR2 YYDKDF (reference sequence). This CDR3 has 15 amino acids. Trimming shortened V by 0 bases and J by 5 bases, and 13 bases separated the two germline ends. In nucleotides, the CDR3 is TGTGCCACCAGCAGAGATCGAGGGAGTGGGACTGAAGCTTTCTTT. Translating it yields CATSRDRGSGTEAFF. Full variable domain (missing parts from reference TRBV15 and TRBJ1-1): DAMVIQNPRYQVTQFGKPVTLSCSQTLNHNVMYWYQQKSSQAPKLLFHYYDKDFNNEADTPDNFQSRRPNTSFCFLDIRSPGLGDTAMYLCATSRDRGSGTEAFFGQGTRLTVV.

J is TRBJ2-5 and V is TRBV7-9, with 12 bases that match TRBD2. Germline values: CDR1 SEHNR, CDR2 FQNEAQ (reference sequence). Trimming removed 7 bases from V and 4 bases from J; junction bases left unmatched: 10. The CDR3 totals 16 residues. CDR3 in DNA: TGTGCCAGCACCCAGGCGACTAGCGGGGGAAGAGAGACCCAGTACTTC. This sequence encodes CASTQATSGGRETQYF.

This clone showed up just once. This chain links TRBV6-1 with TRBJ2-2, with TRBD1 identical over 8 bases. J lost 10 bases, V lost 4 bases, and 14 bases had no gene match. The CDR3 covers 16 residues. Germline V gene sequence: CDR1 MNHNS, CDR2 SASEGT. The CDR3 DNA reads TGTGCCAGCAGTGGCGGGACAGGATTTACTCGCGAGGAGCTGTTTTTT. Translating it yields CASSGGTGFTREELFF.

The chain recombines TRBV6-6 with TRBJ2-5; D might be TRBD2 (6 bases). V lost 4 bases and J lost 5, with 20 bases in between. CDR3 size: 16 residues. Per the germline V gene, CDR1 is MNHNY and CDR2 is SVGAGI (reference sequence). CDR3 sequence (DNA): TGTGCCAGCAGTTCCAAAGCGGTGGGGGGAGTGGAGACCCAGTACTTC. This sequence encodes CASSSKAVGGVETQYF.

This chain connects TRBV7-9 to TRBJ2-6; D is uncertain. CDR3 length: 15 residues. Between the trimmed V and J ends, which lost 3 bases and 1 base, there was a span of 7 bases. Germline CDR1 SEHNR, CDR2 FQNEAQ (reference sequence). CDR3 coding DNA: TGTGCCAGCAGCTTCACCAGTTCTGGGGCCAACGTCCTGACTTTC. Its protein product is CASSFTSSGANVLTF.

This clone was picked up a small number of times. The rearrangement joins TRBV27 to TRBJ2-7, with TRBD2 as a possible D gene (6 bases). The germline CDR1 and CDR2 sequences are MNHEY and SMNVEV (reference sequence). Trimming cost V 2 bases and J 0 bases, with 8 bases left between them. The CDR3 sequence is 14 residues long. In nucleotides, the CDR3 is TGTGCCAGCAGTTTAGACGGGGGCTCCTACGAGCAGTACTTC. Its translation: CASSLDGGSYEQYF.

CDR3 DNA sequence: TGTGCCAGCAGTTACTTTCCCCTAGCGGGTCAAGCCTACGAGCAGTACTTC. This translates into CASSYFPLAGQAYEQYF. The chain combines TRBV6-2 or TRBV6-3 with TRBJ2-7; 8 nucleotides match TRBD2. The junction had 10 bases not matched to a gene; V was cut back by 1 base and J by 2 bases. The CDR3 spans 17 residues. Germline V lookup: CDR1 MNHEY, CDR2 SVGEGT.

The CDR3: CASSQERPSGNTIYF. The CDR3, as DNA: TGTGCCAGCAGCCAAGAGCGCCCAAGTGGAAACACCATATATTTT. The chain joins TRBV3-1 (or the pseudogene TRBV3-2) to TRBJ1-3; D gene uncertain. CDR3 length: 15 residues. CDR1 LGHDT and CDR2 YNNKEL come from the germline V gene (reference sequence). V was clipped by 0 bases and J by 3 bases, with 9 bases between them.

This rearrangement joins TRBV11-2 to TRBJ2-7; 8 nucleotides match TRBD1. CDR1 SGHAT and CDR2 FQNNGV come from the germline V gene. J lost 7 bases, V lost 3 bases, and 5 bases had no gene match. The CDR3 length is 13 residues. As DNA, the CDR3 is TGTGCCAGCAGCTTCCAGGGGGCGAGGGAGCAGTACTTC. Amino acid sequence: CASSFQGAREQYF.

V is TRBV30 and J is TRBJ2-3; 12 bases map to TRBD2. J lost 6 bases, V lost 3 bases, and 7 bases had no gene match. The CDR3 consists of 15 residues. Germline CDR1 and CDR2: GTSNPN and SVGIG (reference sequence). This CDR3 reads CAWSLTSGRRDTQYF. CDR3 in DNA: TGTGCCTGGAGCCTGACTAGCGGGAGACGGGATACGCAGTATTTT.

The chain recombines TRBV7-2 with TRBJ1-6; 9 nucleotides match TRBD1. From germline, CDR1 is SGHTA and CDR2 FQGNSA. This CDR3 region has 15 residues. With 5 bases clipped from V and 9 bases from J, the junction kept 8 bases outside the gene matches. The CDR3 sequence is CASSPGQGSGSPLHF. The CDR3 nucleotides are TGTGCCAGCAGCCCAGGACAGGGGTCGGGTTCACCCCTCCACTTT.

The chain joins TRBV18 to TRBJ2-7, with D unclear. In germline, CDR1 is KGHSH, CDR2 LQKENI. V lost 0 bases, J lost 2 bases, and 17 bases lay in between. The CDR3 length is 17 residues. In DNA form, the CDR3 reads TGTGCCAGCTCACCACCGGTGGTCCACACCTCCCCCTACGAGCAGTACTTC. It specifies CASSPPVVHTSPYEQYF.

The V call is TRBV30, the J call TRBJ2-1; 8 bases are shared with TRBD2. Trimming removed 0 bases from V and 7 bases from J; junction bases left unmatched: 5. The CDR3 length is 14 residues. Germline V gene lookup returns CDR1 GTSNPN and CDR2 SVGIG (reference sequence). For the CDR3, the DNA is TGTGCCTGGAGTGTAAGCGGGAGTGGGAATGAGCAGTTCTTC. Its translation is CAWSVSGSGNEQFF.